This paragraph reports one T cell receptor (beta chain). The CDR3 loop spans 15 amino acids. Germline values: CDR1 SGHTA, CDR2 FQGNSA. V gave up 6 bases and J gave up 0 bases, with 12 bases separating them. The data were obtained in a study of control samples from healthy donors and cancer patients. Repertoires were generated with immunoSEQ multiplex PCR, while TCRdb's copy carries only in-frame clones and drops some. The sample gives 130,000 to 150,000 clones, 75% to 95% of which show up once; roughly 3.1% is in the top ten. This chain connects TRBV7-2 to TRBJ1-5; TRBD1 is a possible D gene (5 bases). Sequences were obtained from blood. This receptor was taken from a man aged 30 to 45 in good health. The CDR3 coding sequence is TGTGCCAGCAGGCGGGGACCATATAGCAATCAGCCCCAGCATTTT. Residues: CASRRGPYSNQPQHF.